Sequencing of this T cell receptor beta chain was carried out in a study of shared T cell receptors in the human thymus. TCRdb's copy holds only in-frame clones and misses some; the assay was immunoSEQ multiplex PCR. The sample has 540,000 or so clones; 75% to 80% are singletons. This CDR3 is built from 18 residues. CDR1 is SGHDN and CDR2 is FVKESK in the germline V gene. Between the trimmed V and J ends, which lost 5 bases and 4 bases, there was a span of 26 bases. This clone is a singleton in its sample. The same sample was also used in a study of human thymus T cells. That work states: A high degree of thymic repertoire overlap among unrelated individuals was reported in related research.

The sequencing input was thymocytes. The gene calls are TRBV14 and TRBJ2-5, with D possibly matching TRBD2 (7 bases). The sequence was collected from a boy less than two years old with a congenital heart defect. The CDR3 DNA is TGTGCCAGCAGCAAGCCTTCCCTTGGCGGGAGAGGGGGAGAGACCCAGTACTTC. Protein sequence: CASSKPSLGGRGGETQYF.